One sample yielded the 11 T cell receptor beta chains listed below, sequenced in a study of T cell responses to AZD1222 COVID-19 vaccine. Clones were sequenced by immunoSEQ multiplex PCR, and TCRdb holds only the in-frame ones, with some missing. The sample contains some 88,000 clones, about nine tenths of which appear only once. Sequencing was performed on peripheral blood, taken 28 days after the second AZD1222 dose. The receptors originated from an adult who received the AZD1222 COVID-19 vaccine.

The CDR3 sequence is CASSFFGAGNSPLHF. CDR3 DNA sequence: TGTGCCAGCAGTTTTTTTGGGGCCGGGAATTCACCCCTCCACTTT. The V and J genes are TRBV28 and TRBJ1-6, with D possibly matching TRBD1 (5 bases). Germline assignment: CDR1 MDHEN and CDR2 SYDVKM. The CDR3 loop spans 15 amino acids. Trimming stripped 3 bases from V and 7 bases from J, with 13 bases between.

The chain uses TRBV19 and TRBJ1-1, with D hard to call. The V gene lost 0 bases and the J gene lost 1 base, with 9 bases spanning the gap. The CDR3 runs 15 residues. Germline V gene lookup returns CDR1 LNHDA and CDR2 SQIVND (reference sequence). The CDR3 DNA follows: TGTGCCAGTAGTATAGACCACAGCCCGAACACTGAAGCTTTCTTT. This gives the protein CASSIDHSPNTEAFF.

The chain recombines TRBV6-2 or TRBV6-3 with TRBJ1-2, with 7 bases identical to TRBD1. CDR3 length equals 14 residues. V shed 2 bases, J shed 3 bases, and the junction held 3 bases outside the gene matches. CDR1 is MNHEY, CDR2 SVGEGT, per germline. The CDR3: CASSYGQGDYGYTF. The CDR3 DNA reads as TGTGCCAGCAGTTACGGGCAGGGGGACTATGGCTACACCTTC.

This clone was seen once. The chain carries TRBV6-5 and TRBJ2-7; 9 bases agree with TRBD1. Germline-derived CDR1 and CDR2 are MNHEY and SVGAGI. CDR3 length: 15 amino acids. The ends lost 6 bases at V and 3 bases at J; junction bases unmatched: 9. The CDR3 DNA sequence: TGTGCCAGCAGACCGACAGGGGGGACCCTCTACGAGCAGTACTTC. Translated: CASRPTGGTLYEQYF.

V and J are TRBV20-1 and TRBJ1-1; 7 nucleotides match TRBD1. V lost 4 bases to trimming and J lost 7 bases; unmatched junction nucleotides: 0. This CDR3 contains 10 residues. CDR1 and CDR2 from the germline V gene are DFQATT and SNEGSKA (reference sequence). The CDR3 reads CSANRGEAFF. CDR3 sequence (DNA): TGCAGTGCTAACAGGGGTGAAGCTTTCTTT.

The count of this clone is one. The J gene is TRBJ1-1, the V gene TRBV29-1; a weak D match, TRBD1 (5 bases). Trimming left V 6 bases short and J 7 bases short, with 12 bases between. Looked up from germline, CDR1 is SQVTM and CDR2 is ANQGSEA. This CDR3 is 11 amino acids long. CDR3: CSVGQQGEAFF. The CDR3 DNA sequence: TGCAGCGTGGGGCAACAAGGTGAAGCTTTCTTT.

Here the CDR3 reads CASSPPGGVSGNTIYF. In nucleotides, the CDR3 is TGTGCCAGCAGCCCCCCAGGGGGGGTCTCTGGAAACACCATATATTTT. This chain uses TRBV3-1 (or the pseudogene TRBV3-2) with TRBJ1-3, with 7 positions matching TRBD1. From germline, CDR1 is LGHDT and CDR2 YNNKEL (reference sequence). The CDR3 sequence is 16 residues long. V shed 4 bases, J shed 0 bases, and the junction held 6 bases outside the gene matches.

The chain has TRBV7-9 and TRBJ1-5; D may be TRBD1 (5 bases). CDR1 is SEHNR, CDR2 FQNEAQ, per germline (reference sequence). Trimming removed 4 bases from V and 7 bases from J, with 17 bases in between. CDR3 length: 15 residues. The CDR3 nucleotides read TGTGCCAGCAGCTGGGATTGGGGGGTCGGGCAGCCCCAGCATTTT. It encodes CASSWDWGVGQPQHF.

This rearrangement joins TRBV11-2 to TRBJ2-2; D remains ambiguous. The CDR3 spans 12 residues. CDR1 and CDR2 (germline): SGHAT, FQNNGV. The V gene lost 5 bases and the J gene lost 10 bases, with 11 bases spanning the gap. The CDR3 nucleotides are TGTGCCAGCAGCCCGCTGTTGGTGGAGCTGTTTTTT. Translating it yields CASSPLLVELFF.

The chain links TRBV6-5 to TRBJ2-5; maybe TRBD2 (7 bases). The germline gives CDR1 MNHEY, CDR2 SVGAGI. This CDR3 is built from 15 residues. The V end was cut by 0 bases, the J end by 4 bases, with 12 bases between. CDR3 sequence: CASSYSVGGPETQYF. The CDR3 bases are TGTGCCAGCAGTTACTCGGTGGGGGGGCCAGAGACCCAGTACTTC.

This sequence joins TRBV2 and TRBJ2-7; D remains unclear. Germline CDR1 is SNHLY and CDR2 is FYNNEI. V was trimmed by 3 bases and J by 0 bases, leaving 6 bases between them. The CDR3 covers 13 residues. The CDR3 sequence: CASSEERSYEQYF. CDR3 DNA sequence: TGTGCCAGCAGTGAGGAGCGCTCCTACGAGCAGTACTTC.